Listed here are 14 T cell receptor beta chains from one sample, sequenced in a study of identical twins. TCRdb reprocessed the 5' RACE reads via MiXCR and lists one record per CDR3 protein. Of around 1.7 million distinct CDR3 sequences listed, roughly a third are singletons. The sequenced sample was cord blood. Source of these receptors: a newborn girl in good health.

The genes are TRBV25-1 and TRBJ2-5; 7 positions agree with TRBD1. V gave up 3 bases and J gave up 3 bases; unmatched junction bases: 7. The CDR3 covers 15 residues. Germline V gene data show CDR1 as MGHDK and CDR2 as SYGVNS. The CDR3 region is CASSDPQGVEETQYF. The CDR3 bases are TGTGCCAGCAGTGACCCGCAGGGGGTTGAAGAGACCCAGTACTTC.

The chain employs TRBV11-2 and TRBJ2-7; a possible D gene is TRBD1 (6 bases). The CDR3 covers 15 residues. V was clipped by 4 bases and J by 3 bases, with 16 bases between them. Germline V gene lookup returns CDR1 SGHAT and CDR2 FQNNGV. CDR3: CASSSLTGTLYEQYF. DNA of the CDR3: TGTGCCAGCAGCTCCTTAACCGGGACACTCTACGAGCAGTACTTC.

The chain employs TRBV20-1 and TRBJ1-6; D not resolved. With 1 base removed from V and 6 bases from J, the gap between germline ends came to 10 bases. Germline loops: CDR1 DFQATT, CDR2 SNEGSKA (reference sequence). This CDR3 contains 14 residues. In nucleotides, the CDR3 is TGCAGTGCTAGAGTGAGGGCGCCTAATTCACCCCTCCACTTT. This gives the protein CSARVRAPNSPLHF.

The chain carries TRBV20-1 and TRBJ2-1; 15 bases align to TRBD2. V trimming: 5 bases; J trimming: 4 bases; junction bases outside the gene matches: 3. There are 15 residues in the CDR3. CDR1 and CDR2 from the germline V gene are DFQATT and SNEGSKA (reference sequence). Here the CDR3 reads CSAVGTSGRYNEQFF. DNA of the CDR3: TGCAGTGCTGTAGGGACTAGCGGGAGGTACAATGAGCAGTTCTTC.

The rearrangement links TRBV6-5 to TRBJ2-5, with TRBD2 matching over 10 bases. Gene TRBJ2-7 matches the end of the DNA better, so the J call may be wrong. This CDR3 region has 16 residues. Germline V lookup: CDR1 MNHEY, CDR2 SVGAGI. CDR3 DNA: TGTGCCAGCAGTTCCTGGACTAGCGGTAGAAGTTACGAGCAGTACTTC. It codes for CASSSWTSGRSYEQYF.

The gene calls are TRBV6-1 and TRBJ1-5, with D unclear. Germline CDR1 MNHNS, CDR2 SASEGT. This CDR3 is built from 15 residues. V gave up 3 bases and J gave up 2 bases, with 11 bases separating them. For the CDR3, the DNA is TGTGCCAGCAGTGATTTCCTAACACGCAATCAGCCCCAGCATTTT. Its protein is CASSDFLTRNQPQHF.

As for this clonotype: One end of the junction is discordant with germline, which a read error may explain. The V gene is TRBV19, the J gene TRBJ2-3; 7 nucleotides agree with TRBD1. The length of the CDR3 is 15 residues. CDR1 LNHDA and CDR2 SQIVND come from the germline V gene (reference sequence). In nucleotides, the CDR3 is TGTGCCAGTAGGTTGACAGGGTATAGCACAGGTACGCAGTATTTT. This sequence encodes CASRLTGYSTGTQYF.

The rearrangement links TRBV6-1 to TRBJ1-2; tentatively, D is TRBD1 (5 bases). Deletions cut 7 bases from V and 6 bases from J, with 21 bases between. The germline V gene encodes CDR1 MNHNS and CDR2 SASEGT. This CDR3 contains 15 residues. CDR3 nucleotide sequence: TGTGCCAGCAAGGGGCAGGCATTAGCCGGGGATGGCTACACCTTC. Its translation is CASKGQALAGDGYTF.

The chain is built from TRBV10-2 and TRBJ1-1; D is possibly TRBD1 (5 bases). The CDR3 sequence is 15 residues long. In germline, CDR1 is WSHSY, CDR2 SAAADI. V lost 4 bases to trimming and J lost 1 base, with 13 bases between them. The CDR3 loop reads CASSGPGTGNTEAFF. DNA of the CDR3: TGCGCCAGCAGTGGGCCCGGGACGGGGAACACTGAAGCTTTCTTT.

The table lists this clonotype with many counts. This CDR3 reads CASSLRTGKNIQYF. The CDR3 region has the DNA TGCGCCAGCAGCTTGAGGACAGGGAAAAACATTCAGTACTTC. The chain couples TRBV5-1 to TRBJ2-4, with 8 nucleotides matching TRBD1. Trimming at V came to 1 base and at J to 4 bases, leaving 1 base not matched to a gene. Germline-derived CDR1 and CDR2 are SGHRS and YFSETQ. There are 14 residues in the CDR3.

This clonotype was observed a few times. J is TRBJ2-4 and V is TRBV20-1, with D possibly TRBD1 on 5 matching bases. Matching the DNA end better, TRBJ2-7 makes the J call doubtful. Germline V gene sequence: CDR1 DFQATT, CDR2 SNEGSKA (reference sequence). The CDR3 sequence is 11 residues long. DNA for the CDR3: TGCAGTGCTGTCAGGGTGCACGAGCAGTACTTC. Translating it yields CSAVRVHEQYF.

V gene TRBV7-2 combines with J gene TRBJ2-1; 12 positions agree with TRBD2. The germline V gene encodes CDR1 SGHTA and CDR2 FQGNSA. The CDR3 runs to 17 residues. V lost 2 bases and J lost 6; bases outside the gene matches: 8. For the CDR3, the DNA is TGTGCCAGCAGCTTAAGGTCGATGACTAGCGGGAGCAATGAGCAGTTCTTC. Its protein is CASSLRSMTSGSNEQFF.

This chain joins TRBV6-6 and TRBJ1-1; D may be TRBD1 (6 bases). The CDR3 has 16 residues. CDR1 and CDR2 from the germline V gene are MNHNY and SVGAGI (reference sequence). V was cut by 2 bases and J by 1 base, with 14 bases left in between. The CDR3 loop is CASSYGRGGGNTEAFF. CDR3 DNA: TGTGCCAGCAGTTACGGTAGGGGAGGGGGGAACACTGAAGCTTTCTTT.

This clonotype came up once. The V gene is TRBV9, the J gene TRBJ1-6; 7 bases match TRBD1. CDR1 and CDR2 from the germline V gene are SGDLS and YYNGEE. Trimming cost V 0 bases and J 12 bases; bases outside gene matches: 9. The CDR3 has 15 residues. The CDR3 DNA reads TGTGCCAGCAGCGTAGCTACAGGGGAGCATGGACCCCTCCACTTT. This translates into CASSVATGEHGPLHF.